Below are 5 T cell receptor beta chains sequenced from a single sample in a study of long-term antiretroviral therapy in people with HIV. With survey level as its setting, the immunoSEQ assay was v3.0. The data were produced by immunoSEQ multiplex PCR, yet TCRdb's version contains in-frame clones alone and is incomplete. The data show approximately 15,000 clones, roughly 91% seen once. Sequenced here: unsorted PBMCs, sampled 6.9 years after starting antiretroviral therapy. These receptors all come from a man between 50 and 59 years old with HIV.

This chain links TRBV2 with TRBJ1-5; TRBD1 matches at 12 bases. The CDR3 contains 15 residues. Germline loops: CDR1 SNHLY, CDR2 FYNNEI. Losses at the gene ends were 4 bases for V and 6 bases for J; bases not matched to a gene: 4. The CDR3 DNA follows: TGTGCCAGCAGTGGGGACAGGGGGCGAAGTCAGCCCCAGCATTTT. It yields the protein CASSGDRGRSQPQHF. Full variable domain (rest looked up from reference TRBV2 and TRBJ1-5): EPEVTQTPSHQVTQMGQEVILRCVPISNHLYFYWYRQILGQKVEFLVSFYNNEISEKSEIFDDQFSVERPDGSNFTLKIRSTKLEDSAMYFCASSGDRGRSQPQHFGDGTRLSIL.

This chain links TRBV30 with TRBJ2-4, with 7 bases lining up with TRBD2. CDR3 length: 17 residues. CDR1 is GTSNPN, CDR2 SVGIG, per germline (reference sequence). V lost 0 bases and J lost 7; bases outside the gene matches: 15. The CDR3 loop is CAWSVRGLPIMGNIQYF. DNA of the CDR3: TGTGCCTGGAGTGTTAGGGGACTACCGATTATGGGGAACATTCAGTACTTC.

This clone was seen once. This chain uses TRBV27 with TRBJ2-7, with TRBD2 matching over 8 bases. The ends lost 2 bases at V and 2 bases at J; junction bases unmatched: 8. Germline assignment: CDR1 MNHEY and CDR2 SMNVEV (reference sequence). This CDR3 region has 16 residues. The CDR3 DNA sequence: TGTGCCAGCAGTTTAACCCACACTAGCGGAGCCTACGAGCAGTACTTC. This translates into CASSLTHTSGAYEQYF.

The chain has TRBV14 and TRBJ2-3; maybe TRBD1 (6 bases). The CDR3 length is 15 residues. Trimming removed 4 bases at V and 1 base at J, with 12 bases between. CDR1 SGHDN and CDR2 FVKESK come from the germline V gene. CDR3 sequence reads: CASSPRDTRTDTQYF. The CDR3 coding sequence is TGTGCCAGCAGCCCCAGGGACACACGCACAGATACGCAGTATTTT.

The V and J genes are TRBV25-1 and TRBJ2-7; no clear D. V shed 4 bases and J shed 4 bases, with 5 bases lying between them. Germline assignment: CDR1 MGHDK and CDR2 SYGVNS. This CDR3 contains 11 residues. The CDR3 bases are TGTGCCAGCAGTGCTAAGTACGAGCAGTACTTC. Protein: CASSAKYEQYF.